This T cell receptor beta chain came from a study of blood T cell repertoires in COVID-19. Assay used: immunoSEQ multiplex PCR; TCRdb lists only in-frame clones, some missing. The profile covers around 200,000 clones, with around 83% appearing a single time and about 6.3% taken by the ten largest. Trimming removed 3 bases from V and 3 bases from J, with 9 bases in between. In germline, CDR1 is KGHSH, CDR2 LQKENI. The CDR3 has 13 amino acids. The sequencing sample was made of PBMCs or T cells enriched from blood (not recorded which). The gene calls are TRBV18 and TRBJ2-7; D is unresolved. This receptor was obtained from a man between 35 and 55 years old who had recovered from COVID-19. The CDR3 spells CASSPARVYEQYF. In DNA, the CDR3 is TGTGCCAGCTCACCTGCACGGGTCTACGAGCAGTACTTC.